This TCR beta chain came from a study of beta chain features in type 1 diabetes. The V and J ends lost 2 bases and 8 bases respectively, with 18 bases between them. The germline V gene encodes CDR1 SGHDN and CDR2 FVKESK. The CDR3 has 15 amino acids. Investigators reverse transcribed all isolated RNA, so they sequenced expressed TCRB transcripts. Assay: immunoSEQ multiplex PCR; the TCRdb copy retains only in-frame clones and omits some. The sample gives hundreds of thousands of clones, roughly 31% of which show up once; more than 0.055% is in the top ten. Sequenced sample: naive CD4+ T cells from blood. This clonotype was sampled from a man aged 18 to 29 in good health. The chain links TRBV14 to TRBJ1-2; D may be TRBD1 (5 bases). The chain's CDR3 is CASSQSGPNFGGYTF. The CDR3 coding sequence is TGTGCCAGCAGCCAATCGGGACCAAACTTCGGCGGCTACACCTTC. Full variable domain (outside the CDR3, taken from reference TRBV14 and TRBJ1-2): EAGVTQFPSHSVIEKGQTVTLRCDPISGHDNLYWYRRVMGKEIKFLLHFVKESKQDESGMPNNRFLAERTGGTYSTLKVQPAELEDSGVYFCASSQSGPNFGGYTFGSGTRLTVV.